This T cell receptor beta chain appears in the sequencing data of a study of T cells in Graves' hyperthyroidism and ophthalmopathy. It was RNA transcripts that yielded the amplified TCR beta CDR3 regions. RT-PCR in the first round (using the HTBI primer set) targeted the TCR CDR3. TCRdb reanalysed the multiplex PCR reads using MiXCR and keeps one entry per CDR3 protein. Counted here are 240,000 or so distinct CDR3 sequences, 16% occurring once; the ten biggest clones make up about 29%. Germline assignment: CDR1 SGHAT and CDR2 FQNNGV. Trimming removed 5 bases at V and 9 bases at J, with 17 bases between. The CDR3 loop spans 14 amino acids. Findings of the study overall: Most thyroid clonotypes that were expanded above 0.001 also turned up in blood.

This clonotype was seen at least ten times. No antigen is known for it. The sequencing sample was made of blood. The J gene is TRBJ2-1, the V gene TRBV11-2, with D possibly being TRBD2 (5 bases). The sequence was obtained from a woman aged 18-30 years with Graves' ophthalmopathy. The CDR3 here is CASSPFAERGEQFF. The CDR3, as DNA: TGTGCCAGCAGCCCTTTTGCCGAACGGGGTGAGCAGTTCTTC.